The rows below give T cell receptor beta chains drawn from one sample of a study of OX40 agonist ivuxolimab in advanced cancers. TCRdb's table, derived via immunoSEQ multiplex PCR, lists solely in-frame clones and lacks some. The top ten clones hold 0.95% to 1.1% of a sample with 55,000 to 75,000 clones, about four fifths of them seen once. The sample in question was CD4+ or CD8+ T cells sorted from blood, obtained in a trial of the OX40 agonist ivuxolimab. The receptors shown here come from an adult with an advanced solid tumor such as melanoma, head and neck, liver or kidney cancer. Each CDR3 is given with its conserved first and last residue. The D gene is left open where the match is weak. Only part of the rows carry a size: once, few, many, or a class if the clone is expanded.

TRBV4-3	TRBD2	-	TRBJ2-1	TGCGCCAGCAGCCAAGATGAAGGGAGACTAGCGGGATCTGAGCAGTTCTTC	CASSQDEGRLAGSEQFF
TRBV25-1	TRBD1	-	TRBJ2-1	TGTGCCAGCAGTGAACTAGGGACAGGGGACTCCTACAATGAGCAGTTCTTC	CASSELGTGDSYNEQFF
TRBV5-4	TRBD1	-	TRBJ1-1	TGTGCCAGCAGTTTACCCGGGACAGCGAACACTGAAGCTTTCTTT	CASSLPGTANTEAFF
TRBV5-5	TRBD1	-	TRBJ2-1	TGTGCCAGCAGCTGGGGGACAGGGAACAATGAGCAGTTCTTC	CASSWGTGNNEQFF
TRBV7-9	-	-	TRBJ2-7	TGTGCCAGCACCCCCGACGCGGGGGCCTCCTACGAGCAGTACTTC	CASTPDAGASYEQYF
TRBV4-3	-	-	TRBJ1-4	TGCGCCAGCAGCCAAGATCCGCAGGGGACCCTCGAAAAACTGTTTTTT	CASSQDPQGTLEKLFF
TRBV7-9	TRBD1	-	TRBJ2-5	TGTGCCAGCAGCTTGCGGACAGGGGAGGATGAGACCCAGTACTTC	CASSLRTGEDETQYF
TRBV9	-	few	TRBJ2-2	TGTGCCAGCAGCGTAGGTCTAACGGGTGTGAACACCGGGGAGCTGTTTTTT	CASSVGLTGVNTGELFF
TRBV11-3	-	-	TRBJ2-1	TGTGCCAGCAGCTTAGATCTGTATTACAATGAGCAGTTCTTC	CASSLDLYYNEQFF
TRBV19	-	many	TRBJ1-4	TGTGCCAGCAGATGGGGCCCGCTGGAAGAAAAACTGTTTTTT	CASRWGPLEEKLFF
TRBV30	-	-	TRBJ2-1	TGTGCCTGGACCGGCAGTTACCAGCAGTTCTTC	CAWTGSYQQFF
TRBV21-1	-	few	TRBJ2-7	TGTGCCAGCAGCAAAGACGGGACTAGCCGACCCTACGAGCAGTACTTC	CASSKDGTSRPYEQYF
TRBV7-7	TRBD2	-	TRBJ2-1	TGTGCCAGCAGCGCCGGACTAGCGGGGGGGCGCAATGAGCAGTTCTTC	CASSAGLAGGRNEQFF